The rows below give T cell receptor beta chains drawn from one sample of a study of blood T cells in healthy people across ages. TCRdb ran MiXCR on the 5' RACE reads and lists one entry per CDR3 protein. This table has fewer than 950,000 distinct CDR3 sequences, about 53% appearing once. The sample was blood. The receptor set was obtained from an elderly man in good health. CDR3s include the opening cysteine and the closing phenylalanine or tryptophan. D genes are given only for firm matches. Some rows have no size entry. The others give once, few or many, or a class for an expanded clone.

J,V,D,size,DNA,CDR3
TRBJ2-2,TRBV27,TRBD1,NA,TGTGCCAGCAGTCCTGAGAAGACAGGGGCCACCGGGGAGCTGTTTTTT,CASSPEKTGATGELFF
TRBJ2-3,TRBV15,TRBD2,NA,TGTGCCACCAGCAGAGATCGGGGACTAGCCACAGATACGCAGTATTTT,CATSRDRGLATDTQYF
TRBJ2-3,TRBV20-1,TRBD2,NA,TGCAGTGCTAGACTTGCTAGCGGAGTGGCATACGCGTATTTT,CSARLASGVAYAYF
TRBJ1-1,TRBV9,TRBD1,NA,TGTGCCAGCAGCGTACGAGGGGGCCTCACTGAAGCTTTCTTT,CASSVRGGLTEAFF
TRBJ1-2,TRBV20-1,TRBD1,NA,TGCAGTGCTAGAGGGGCGAGGGGGCCTATTTGGTACACCTTC,CSARGARGPIWYTF
TRBJ1-3,TRBV20-1,TRBD1,NA,TGCAGTGCGCTGAGCGAAAATAGACAGGGGGCGTTTCCCTCTGGAAACACCATATATTTT,CSALSENRQGAFPSGNTIYF
TRBJ2-3,TRBV9,TRBD1,NA,TGTGCCAGCAGCGCTCGGGCAGGGGGACAGGCAGATACGCAGTATTTT,CASSARAGGQADTQYF
TRBJ2-2,TRBV29-1,TRBD2,few,TGCAGCGGGGGAGCGGGAGGATCGAACACCGGGGAGCTGTTTTTT,CSGGAGGSNTGELFF
TRBJ2-1,TRBV5-1,NA,NA,TGCGCCAGCAGTCTTAACTCCTACAATGGGCAGTTCTTC,CASSLNSYNGQFF
TRBJ1-1,TRBV6-1,NA,few,TGTGCCAGCAGGCCCTCGACAGGATGGTGGGCTTTCTTT,CASRPSTGWWAFF
TRBJ1-2,TRBV7-2,TRBD1,many,TGTGCCAGCAGCCGGACAGGGGGCAACTATGGCTACACCTTC,CASSRTGGNYGYTF
TRBJ1-1,TRBV5-6,NA,once,TGTGCCGCCTCCAGTGGCACTGAAGCTTTCTTT,CAASSGTEAFF
TRBJ2-7,TRBV20-1,TRBD2,NA,TGCAGTGCTAAGAATAGCGGGTTTTACGAGCAGTACTTC,CSAKNSGFYEQYF
TRBJ2-7,TRBV11-2,NA,many,TGTGCCAGCAGCCTGATTAATGTGGCGTACTTC,CASSLINVAYF
TRBJ2-1,TRBV20-1,NA,many,TGCAGTGCTAGAGGTATGGGAGTGTCCTACAATGAGCAGTTCTTC,CSARGMGVSYNEQFF
TRBJ2-7,TRBV9,TRBD2,NA,TGTGCCAGCAGCCCCCAAGCGGGGGGAATCTCCTACGAGCAGTACTTC,CASSPQAGGISYEQYF
TRBJ1-2,TRBV7-9,NA,NA,TGTGCCAGCAGCCGGACGGACAGCCTTGGGGACTACACCTTC,CASSRTDSLGDYTF
TRBJ2-3,TRBV29-1,NA,NA,TGCAGCGTTCTGAGCTCTAGCACAGATACGCAGTATTTT,CSVLSSSTDTQYF
TRBJ2-1,TRBV27,NA,NA,TGTGCCAGCAGTCGCCCGGGGTCCTCGTACAATGAGCAGTTCTTC,CASSRPGSSYNEQFF
TRBJ2-7,TRBV7-8,TRBD2,few,TGTGCCAGCAGCTTTTCTGCGGGAGGACCCCTCGAGCAGTACTTC,CASSFSAGGPLEQYF
TRBJ2-7,TRBV28,NA,NA,TGTGCTAGCCCGGACAAGGCCCTCTACGAGCAGTACTTC,CASPDKALYEQYF
TRBJ2-7,TRBV28,TRBD2,NA,TGTGCCAGCAGCCAACCTCTCGGGGGGTCAACACCCTACGAGCAGTACTTC,CASSQPLGGSTPYEQYF
TRBJ2-2,TRBV29-1,NA,NA,TGCAGCATCGGACACTCCACCGGGGAGCTGTTTTTT,CSIGHSTGELFF
TRBJ2-7,TRBV10-3,NA,many,TGTGCCATCAGAGCTTCAGGTGGCGAGCAGTACTTC,CAIRASGGEQYF
TRBJ2-7,TRBV11-2,NA,NA,TGTGCCAGCAGCTGGACCGGGGGGCCCTCCTACAATGAGCAGTACTTC,CASSWTGGPSYNEQYF
TRBJ2-3,TRBV10-2,NA,few,TGCGCCAGCAGTGAGTCGAGCGCTGGGCACAGATACGCGTATTTT,CASSESSAGHRYAYF
TRBJ2-5,TRBV20-1,TRBD2,NA,TGCAGTGCTACAATACTAGCGGGTTGGGAGACCCAGTACTTC,CSATILAGWETQYF
TRBJ2-1,TRBV29-1,NA,few,TGCAGCGTCGCCGGCTCCCTCCGGGACGGCAAAGGGTTCTTC,CSVAGSLRDGKGFF
TRBJ2-6,TRBV4-2,TRBD1,NA,TGTGCCAGCAGCCCAACCGGGACAGGGATCTCTGGGGCCAACGTCCTGACTTTC,CASSPTGTGISGANVLTF
TRBJ2-7,TRBV27,TRBD1,NA,TGTGCCAGCACCTTACTTGGGGGACAGGGGTACGAGCAGTACTTC,CASTLLGGQGYEQYF
TRBJ2-5,TRBV2,TRBD2,NA,TGTGCCAGCAGTGAATTGGGGACTAGCGTCCAGACCCAGTACTTC,CASSELGTSVQTQYF
TRBJ2-3,TRBV12-3/TRBV12-4,NA,NA,TGTGCCAGCAGTTTAGAACCGGGCCTAGGGTCCGCAGATACGCAGTATTTT,CASSLEPGLGSADTQYF
TRBJ2-3,TRBV29-1,NA,few,TGCAGCGCTGGTCCCAGAGACCCCACAGATACGCAGTATTTT,CSAGPRDPTDTQYF
TRBJ2-3,TRBV29-1,NA,NA,TGCAGCGTTGAAACGGGCCCAGCCGGGAGATACGCGTATTTT,CSVETGPAGRYAYF
TRBJ2-7,TRBV20-1,NA,NA,TGCAGTGCTAGAGTGGGCCCCTACGAGCAGTACTTC,CSARVGPYEQYF
TRBJ2-1,TRBV5-1,TRBD2,NA,TGCGCCAGCCGACTAGCGGGAGCAGATGAGCAGTTCTTC,CASRLAGADEQFF
TRBJ2-7,TRBV28,NA,few,TGTGCCAGCAGTTTATTGACAGCACGGGACTTTTACGAGCAGTACTTC,CASSLLTARDFYEQYF
TRBJ2-3,TRBV25-1,TRBD1,NA,TGTGCCAGCAGTGGGGGCAGGGGGCAACAGGGGGATACGCAGTATTTT,CASSGGRGQQGDTQYF
TRBJ1-4,TRBV5-6,NA,NA,TGTGCCAGCAGCCCGGACGGGGGGCTTAATAAAAAACTGTTTTTT,CASSPDGGLNKKLFF
TRBJ2-7,TRBV10-3,TRBD1,NA,TGTGCCATCAGCCCAACAGGGGGTGAATCCTACGAGCAGTACTTC,CAISPTGGESYEQYF
TRBJ2-3,TRBV9,NA,NA,TGTGCCAGCAGCGTAGAAGAAAGTCAACGGGGATCAGATACGCAGTATTTT,CASSVEESQRGSDTQYF
TRBJ1-6,TRBV7-2,NA,few,TGTGCCAGCAGCTTAGCGACAGCTACTAATTCACCCCTCCACTTT,CASSLATATNSPLHF
TRBJ2-3,TRBV12-3/TRBV12-4,NA,few,TGTGCCAGCAGCCGCCGTGAACGGCACAGATACGCGTATTTT,CASSRRERHRYAYF
TRBJ2-3,TRBV2,TRBD2,few,TGTGCCAGCAGTCAGACTAGCGGGAGTGACAGATACGCGTATTTT,CASSQTSGSDRYAYF
TRBJ2-1,TRBV24-1,TRBD1,NA,TGTGCCACCAGTGATCGGGACAGGGTAGGGCAGTTCTTC,CATSDRDRVGQFF
TRBJ1-4,TRBV4-1,NA,few,TGCGCCAGCAGCCCCGGGGGACACGAGGGAAAACTGTTTTTT,CASSPGGHEGKLFF
TRBJ2-1,TRBV20-1,NA,NA,TGCAGTGCTAGAGTTCTAGCGCCCGTGAGAAATGAGCAGTTCTTC,CSARVLAPVRNEQFF
TRBJ2-7,TRBV20-1,TRBD2,NA,TGCAGTGCTAATAGCGGGAGCAACTACGAGCAGTACTTC,CSANSGSNYEQYF
TRBJ2-7,TRBV6-6,TRBD2,few,TGTGCCAGCAGTTACGAACGACTAGCGTTCTCCTACGAGCAGTACTTC,CASSYERLAFSYEQYF
TRBJ2-1,TRBV7-2,TRBD2,NA,TGTGCCAGCAGCTTTAGCGGGAGAGGGGTCCATGAGCAGTTCTTC,CASSFSGRGVHEQFF
TRBJ2-7,TRBV7-2,NA,few,TGTGCCAGCAGGACGGGTGAGGGGCGTTTCTTGGGCGAGCAGTACTTC,CASRTGEGRFLGEQYF
TRBJ1-5,TRBV7-3,TRBD1,few,TGTGCCAGCAGCTCCCCGACAGGGGAAGAGAACAATCAGCCCCAGCATTTT,CASSSPTGEENNQPQHF
TRBJ1-2,TRBV2,TRBD1,NA,TGTGCCAGCAGGGGGACAGGGACACTCAGTGGCTACACCTTC,CASRGTGTLSGYTF
TRBJ2-1,TRBV19,NA,NA,TGTGCCAGTAGTATCCCAGGAATAGGCGATGAGCAGTTCTTC,CASSIPGIGDEQFF
TRBJ1-2,TRBV20-1,NA,NA,TGCAGTGCTCAAGGACGGATCTATGGCTACACCTTC,CSAQGRIYGYTF